The present T cell receptor (beta chain) was sequenced within a study of blood T cell repertoires in COVID-19. On the study more broadly: The samples span acute and convalescent COVID-19 from the United States, Italy and Spain. PBMCs, B-cell-depleted T cells, or T cells were the source of the cDNA or gDNA that made up the material.

V lost 3 bases to trimming and J lost 7 bases; unmatched junction nucleotides: 9. There are 15 residues in the CDR3. The V gene's germline CDR1 is MDHEN and CDR2 SYDVKM. Original analysis: Estimation of nucleated cell counts relied on the amplification of reference gene primers. Assay: immunoSEQ multiplex PCR; the TCRdb copy retains only in-frame clones and omits some. V, J and clone size were drawn from that table, and D and trimming were deduced from the DNA. The top ten hold 1.5% of the sample, which has 100,000 to 150,000 clones, around nine tenths seen once. This receptor was identified in a human donor in a cohort sampled during active COVID-19. V is TRBV28 and J is TRBJ2-1; TRBD1 agrees at 7 bases. The source material was peripheral blood. In nucleotides, the CDR3 is TGTGCCAGCAGTTTTCGGGGCAAGGGGGCGAATGAGCAGTTCTTC. The encoded protein is CASSFRGKGANEQFF.